This is a list of T cell receptor beta chains from one sample in a study of post-analysis software for immune sequencing data. TCRdb re-called the PCR reads through MiXCR, storing one row per CDR3 protein. The table shows roughly 600,000 distinct CDR3 sequences, with 44% occurring only once. Sequencing used blood. The receptors stem from a girl aged 10-17 years with multiple sclerosis. Both conserved end residues are part of each CDR3. Fields, in order: J gene, clone size, D gene, V gene, CDR3 protein, CDR3 DNA. The D gene is left open where the match is weak. Clone size is stated in some rows and not others, as once, few, many or a class when expanded.

j_gene: TRBJ2-1; abundance: NA; d_gene: TRBD1; v_gene: TRBV5-1; CDR3aa: CASSLSADRGWNEQFF; CDR3nt: TGCGCCAGCAGCTTGTCGGCGGACAGGGGTTGGAATGAGCAGTTCTTC
j_gene: TRBJ1-2; abundance: few; d_gene: NA; v_gene: TRBV10-3; CDR3aa: CAISAETYTF; CDR3nt: TGTGCCATCAGTGCTGAAACTTACACCTTC
j_gene: TRBJ2-7; abundance: NA; d_gene: NA; v_gene: TRBV5-8; CDR3aa: CATLRDAHTYEQYF; CDR3nt: TGTGCCACCCTTCGGGACGCACATACCTACGAGCAGTACTTC
j_gene: TRBJ1-4; abundance: few; d_gene: NA; v_gene: TRBV7-9; CDR3aa: CASSPGHATNEKLFF; CDR3nt: TGTGCCAGCAGCCCGGGACATGCAACTAATGAAAAACTGTTTTTT
j_gene: TRBJ2-4; abundance: NA; d_gene: TRBD1; v_gene: TRBV20-1; CDR3aa: CSAGTGGKNIQYF; CDR3nt: TGCAGTGCTGGTACAGGGGGAAAAAACATTCAGTACTTC
j_gene: TRBJ1-5; abundance: NA; d_gene: NA; v_gene: TRBV7-2; CDR3aa: CASSLVDGGRNQPQHF; CDR3nt: TGTGCCAGCAGCTTAGTGGACGGGGGGAGGAATCAGCCCCAGCATTTT
j_gene: TRBJ2-7; abundance: NA; d_gene: TRBD1; v_gene: TRBV19; CDR3aa: CASSMKRTGPYEQYF; CDR3nt: TGTGCCAGTAGTATGAAACGGACAGGGCCCTACGAGCAGTACTTC
j_gene: TRBJ2-5; abundance: NA; d_gene: TRBD1; v_gene: TRBV6-1; CDR3aa: CASSMDRFETQYF; CDR3nt: TGTGCCAGCAGCATGGACAGGTTCGAGACCCAGTACTTC
j_gene: TRBJ1-2; abundance: NA; d_gene: TRBD1; v_gene: TRBV12-3/TRBV12-4; CDR3aa: CAGRRTGAVYGYTF; CDR3nt: TGTGCCGGCAGGCGGACAGGGGCAGTCTATGGCTACACCTTC
j_gene: TRBJ2-7; abundance: NA; d_gene: TRBD2; v_gene: TRBV6-2/TRBV6-3; CDR3aa: CASNLQRDYLPGEQYF; CDR3nt: TGTGCCAGCAATCTGCAACGGGACTACCTCCCTGGCGAGCAGTACTTC
j_gene: TRBJ1-2; abundance: NA; d_gene: TRBD1; v_gene: TRBV7-2; CDR3aa: CASSLTGGHYGYTF; CDR3nt: TGTGCCAGCAGCTTAACAGGGGGCCACTATGGCTACACCTTC
j_gene: TRBJ2-1; abundance: few; d_gene: NA; v_gene: TRBV12-3/TRBV12-4; CDR3aa: CASSSDGNEQFF; CDR3nt: TGTGCCAGCAGTTCAGACGGCAATGAGCAGTTCTTC
j_gene: TRBJ2-7; abundance: NA; d_gene: TRBD2; v_gene: TRBV20-1; CDR3aa: CSASASGGPGTYEQYF; CDR3nt: TGCAGTGCTAGCGCATCGGGAGGGCCCGGAACGTACGAGCAGTACTTC
j_gene: TRBJ2-7; abundance: few; d_gene: NA; v_gene: TRBV5-1; CDR3aa: CASSFQGRNEQYF; CDR3nt: TGCGCCAGCAGCTTTCAGGGACGAAACGAGCAGTACTTC
j_gene: TRBJ1-5; abundance: NA; d_gene: NA; v_gene: TRBV29-1; CDR3aa: CSVSLDLGSNQPQHF; CDR3nt: TGCAGCGTGTCCCTGGACCTCGGGAGCAATCAGCCCCAGCATTTT
j_gene: TRBJ2-6; abundance: NA; d_gene: TRBD1; v_gene: TRBV29-1; CDR3aa: CSVRSTGVGANVLTF; CDR3nt: TGCAGCGTTCGTTCGACAGGGGTTGGGGCCAACGTCCTGACTTTC
j_gene: TRBJ1-1; abundance: NA; d_gene: NA; v_gene: TRBV29-1; CDR3aa: CSVEGVLNTKAFF; CDR3nt: TGCAGCGTCGAAGGGGTCCTGAACACTAAAGCTTTCTTT
j_gene: TRBJ2-6; abundance: NA; d_gene: NA; v_gene: TRBV29-1; CDR3aa: CSVGPEGGANVLTF; CDR3nt: TGCAGCGTGGGACCCGAGGGAGGGGCCAACGTCCTGACTTTC
j_gene: TRBJ2-3; abundance: NA; d_gene: TRBD2; v_gene: TRBV7-9; CDR3aa: CANSLRAGGPDMDTQYF; CDR3nt: TGTGCCAACAGCTTACGGGCGGGGGGTCCCGACATGGATACGCAGTATTTT
j_gene: TRBJ2-1; abundance: NA; d_gene: NA; v_gene: TRBV5-6; CDR3aa: CASSWTNYNEQFF; CDR3nt: TGTGCCAGCAGTTGGACCAACTACAATGAGCAGTTCTTC
j_gene: TRBJ2-3; abundance: few; d_gene: NA; v_gene: TRBV7-9; CDR3aa: CASSGQITDTQYF; CDR3nt: TGTGCCAGCTCCGGACAGATCACAGATACGCAGTATTTT
j_gene: TRBJ2-3; abundance: NA; d_gene: TRBD2; v_gene: TRBV20-1; CDR3aa: CSARGGSSGGATDTQYF; CDR3nt: TGCAGTGCTAGGGGGGGAAGTAGCGGGGGAGCCACAGATACGCAGTATTTT
j_gene: TRBJ1-2; abundance: NA; d_gene: NA; v_gene: TRBV7-8; CDR3aa: CASSPYKGYGYTF; CDR3nt: TGTGCCAGCAGCCCATATAAGGGATATGGCTACACCTTC
j_gene: TRBJ1-1; abundance: few; d_gene: NA; v_gene: TRBV14; CDR3aa: CTSSQEINTEAFF; CDR3nt: TGTACCAGCAGCCAAGAAATTAACACTGAAGCTTTCTTT
j_gene: TRBJ2-3; abundance: NA; d_gene: NA; v_gene: TRBV12-3/TRBV12-4; CDR3aa: CASTKGVSTDVQYF; CDR3nt: TGTGCCAGCACCAAGGGGGTTAGCACAGATGTGCAGTATTTT
j_gene: TRBJ2-5; abundance: NA; d_gene: NA; v_gene: TRBV20-1; CDR3aa: CSARGPGEETQYF; CDR3nt: TGCAGTGCTAGAGGGCCGGGAGAAGAGACCCAGTACTTC
j_gene: TRBJ2-7; abundance: NA; d_gene: TRBD1; v_gene: TRBV6-5; CDR3aa: CASSYDRGCEQYF; CDR3nt: TGTGCCAGCAGTTACGACAGGGGCTGCGAGCAGTACTTC
j_gene: TRBJ2-1; abundance: NA; d_gene: TRBD1; v_gene: TRBV12-3/TRBV12-4; CDR3aa: CASTLTGDYNEQFF; CDR3nt: TGTGCCAGCACCCTGACAGGGGACTACAATGAGCAGTTCTTC
j_gene: TRBJ1-1; abundance: NA; d_gene: NA; v_gene: TRBV10-3; CDR3aa: CAISDGAEAFF; CDR3nt: TGTGCCATCAGTGATGGGGCTGAAGCTTTCTTT
j_gene: TRBJ2-3; abundance: NA; d_gene: TRBD2; v_gene: TRBV20-1; CDR3aa: CSAKGTSGTDTQYF; CDR3nt: TGCAGTGCCAAAGGGACTAGCGGAACAGATACGCAGTATTTT
j_gene: TRBJ2-5; abundance: NA; d_gene: TRBD1; v_gene: TRBV12-3/TRBV12-4; CDR3aa: CASSPRTGGYGETQYF; CDR3nt: TGTGCCAGCAGCCCTCGGACAGGGGGCTATGGGGAGACCCAGTACTTC
j_gene: TRBJ2-7; abundance: NA; d_gene: NA; v_gene: TRBV4-2; CDR3aa: CASSQDTGASDAYEQYF; CDR3nt: TGTGCCAGCAGCCAAGATACAGGTGCTAGCGATGCCTACGAGCAGTACTTC
j_gene: TRBJ1-1; abundance: NA; d_gene: NA; v_gene: TRBV9; CDR3aa: CASSVAPGEFEAFF; CDR3nt: TGTGCCAGCAGCGTAGCTCCAGGAGAGTTTGAAGCTTTCTTT
j_gene: TRBJ1-1; abundance: few; d_gene: NA; v_gene: TRBV6-5; CDR3aa: CASSYGGAATEAFF; CDR3nt: TGTGCCAGCAGTTACGGGGGGGCGGCCACTGAAGCTTTCTTT
j_gene: TRBJ2-7; abundance: NA; d_gene: TRBD2; v_gene: TRBV3-1; CDR3aa: CASSQPGLAGESSYEQYF; CDR3nt: TGTGCCAGCAGCCAACCCGGACTAGCGGGGGAGAGCTCCTACGAGCAGTACTTC
j_gene: TRBJ2-5; abundance: few; d_gene: NA; v_gene: TRBV7-9; CDR3aa: CASSLIKVEETQYF; CDR3nt: TGTGCCAGCAGCTTAATCAAGGTAGAAGAGACCCAGTACTTC
j_gene: TRBJ1-1; abundance: NA; d_gene: TRBD1; v_gene: TRBV6-2/TRBV6-3; CDR3aa: CASSSHTGDTEAFF; CDR3nt: TGTGCCAGCAGTTCACACACAGGGGACACTGAAGCTTTCTTT
j_gene: TRBJ1-5; abundance: NA; d_gene: NA; v_gene: TRBV12-3/TRBV12-4; CDR3aa: CASSSRSGIQAGQPQHF; CDR3nt: TGTGCCAGCAGTTCCCGATCGGGGATCCAGGCCGGTCAGCCCCAGCATTTT
j_gene: TRBJ2-3; abundance: few; d_gene: TRBD2; v_gene: TRBV11-2; CDR3aa: CASSLVRLAPDTQYF; CDR3nt: TGTGCCAGCAGCTTAGTGCGACTAGCCCCCGATACGCAGTATTTT
j_gene: TRBJ2-3; abundance: few; d_gene: NA; v_gene: TRBV7-2; CDR3aa: CASSLSRGDTQYF; CDR3nt: TGTGCCAGCAGCTTGAGCAGGGGAGATACGCAGTATTTT
j_gene: TRBJ2-3; abundance: NA; d_gene: NA; v_gene: TRBV7-3; CDR3aa: CAGSLDLGDTQYF; CDR3nt: TGTGCCGGCAGCCTAGATTTGGGGGATACGCAGTATTTT
j_gene: TRBJ2-3; abundance: once; d_gene: NA; v_gene: TRBV5-1; CDR3aa: CASSLSTGGSSGGTGTQYF; CDR3nt: TGCGCCAGCAGCTTGAGCACAGGGGGCTCTAGCGGGGGAACGGGTACGCAGTATTTT
j_gene: TRBJ2-1; abundance: NA; d_gene: NA; v_gene: TRBV4-2; CDR3aa: CANSQDPGGNEQFF; CDR3nt: TGTGCCAACAGCCAAGATCCGGGCGGAAATGAGCAGTTCTTC